The next 32 T cell receptor beta chains were all read from a single sample in a study of blood T cell repertoires in COVID-19. The assay was immunoSEQ multiplex PCR, and TCRdb's table has in-frame clones only and misses some. This sample yields around 300,000 clones, of which under 90% are seen a single time; 1.5% to 2% belongs to the top ten. The sample consisted of PBMCs or T cells enriched from blood (not recorded which). The receptors come from a woman aged 40-49 years who had recovered from COVID-19.

The CDR3 DNA is TGTGCTAGTGGGCCAGGACTCGCGGAGACCCAGTACTTC. Translating it yields CASGPGLAETQYF. The chain recombines TRBV12-5 with TRBJ2-5; TRBD2 might be the D (5 bases). Per germline, CDR1 LGHNT and CDR2 FRNRAP. Trimming stripped 6 bases from V and 5 bases from J, with 13 bases between. The CDR3 is made up of 13 amino acids.

The rearrangement links TRBV14 to TRBJ1-2, with 7 positions matching TRBD1. V shed 6 bases, J shed 5 bases, and the junction held 9 bases outside the gene matches. The CDR3 is 14 residues long. Germline V gives CDR1 SGHDN, CDR2 FVKESK. In DNA form, the CDR3 reads TGTGCCAGCAGTTCACAGGGGATAGGGTATGGCTACACCTTC. Translating it yields CASSSQGIGYGYTF.

The chain carries TRBV2 and TRBJ2-7; TRBD1 matches at 8 bases. The CDR3 is 14 amino acids. The junction had 3 bases not matched to a gene; V was cut back by 4 bases and J by 1 base. CDR1 and CDR2 from the germline V gene are SNHLY and FYNNEI. The DNA for the CDR3 is TGTGCCAGCAGTGCGACAGGGGTTTCCTACGAGCAGTACTTC. Its translation is CASSATGVSYEQYF.

The V call is TRBV19, the J call TRBJ2-7, with 11 bases that match TRBD1. This CDR3 has 17 amino acids. The germline CDR1 and CDR2 sequences are LNHDA and SQIVND (reference sequence). After removal of 5 bases from V and 1 base from J, the junction contained 10 bases not matched to a gene. The CDR3 reads CASSYSYGTGGSYEQYF. CDR3 sequence (DNA): TGTGCCAGTAGTTATTCGTATGGGACAGGGGGTTCCTACGAGCAGTACTTC. Supplemented by reference TRBV19 and TRBJ2-7, the full variable domain reads DGGITQSPKYLFRKEGQNVTLSCEQNLNHDAMYWYRQDPGQGLRLIYYSQIVNDFQKGDIAEGYSVSREKKESFPLTVTSAQKNPTAFYLCASSYSYGTGGSYEQYFGPGTRLTVT.

The chain employs TRBV5-1 and TRBJ1-3; D might be TRBD1 (5 bases). CDR3 length: 14 residues. Deletions cut 5 bases from V and 0 bases from J, with 9 bases between. The germline V gene has CDR1 SGHRS and CDR2 YFSETQ. The CDR3 DNA is TGCGCCAGCAGGACAGAGAGCTCTGGAAACACCATATATTTT. It specifies CASRTESSGNTIYF. Looking up the rest from reference TRBV5-1 and TRBJ1-3 gives the full variable domain: KAGVTQTPRYLIKTRGQQVTLSCSPISGHRSVSWYQQTPGQGLQFLFEYFSETQRNKGNFPGRFSGRQFSNSRSEMNVSTLELGDSALYLCASRTESSGNTIYFGEGSWLTVV.

This sequence joins TRBV28 and TRBJ2-7; maybe TRBD2 (6 bases). The CDR3 contains 15 residues. The V end lost 3 bases, the J end lost 4 bases, and 16 bases lay between the germline ends. Germline V gene sequence: CDR1 MDHEN, CDR2 SYDVKM. The CDR3 region has the DNA TGTGCCAGCAGTTTGCAGGAGCGGGTGCGGTACGAGCAGTACTTC. Residues: CASSLQERVRYEQYF.

V gene TRBV5-4 combines with J gene TRBJ2-1, with D possibly matching TRBD1 (7 bases). V was cut by 2 bases and J by 7 bases, with 13 bases left in between. Germline V gene data show CDR1 as SGHNT and CDR2 as YYREEE (reference sequence). The CDR3 is 14 amino acids. The DNA of the CDR3 is TGTGCCAGCAGCTTAGGCGGGACAGCTAATGAGCAGTTCTTC. It is translated as CASSLGGTANEQFF.

The sample holds one count of this clone. This rearrangement joins TRBV20-1 to TRBJ1-5; TRBD1 aligns across 9 bases. The CDR3 contains 14 residues. Germline values: CDR1 DFQATT, CDR2 SNEGSKA (reference sequence). The junction had 4 bases not matched to a gene; V was cut back by 3 bases and J by 4 bases. CDR3 nucleotide sequence: TGCAGTGCTAGTGCCGGGACAGGGAATCAGCCCCAGCATTTT. As protein: CSASAGTGNQPQHF.

The J gene is TRBJ1-3, the V gene TRBV5-6, with D perhaps matching TRBD1 (6 bases). V was cut by 4 bases and J by 2 bases, with 13 bases left in between. The CDR3 runs 15 residues. Per the germline V gene, CDR1 is SGHDT and CDR2 is YYEEEE. The DNA of the CDR3 is TGTGCCAGCAGCACCCGCCAGGGGACTGGAAACACCATATATTTT. Translating gives CASSTRQGTGNTIYF. Together with reference TRBV5-6 and TRBJ1-3, the CDR3 gives the full variable domain: DAGVTQSPTHLIKTRGQQVTLRCSPKSGHDTVSWYQQALGQGPQFIFQYYEEEERQRGNFPDRFSGHQFPNYSSELNVNALLLGDSALYLCASSTRQGTGNTIYFGEGSWLTVV.

This clone was found many times. CDR3 protein: CASRLSQGGRRRGNQPQHF. The DNA of the CDR3 is TGCGCCAGCCGATTGAGTCAGGGGGGACGCAGGAGGGGCAATCAGCCCCAGCATTTT. J is TRBJ1-5 and V is TRBV23-1; 7 positions match TRBD1. TRBV23-1 is assigned to the ORF class and has an uncertain function. V was clipped by 8 bases and J by 2 bases; unmatched bases: 21. CDR3 length: 19 residues.

CDR3 residues: CASSLTILTVAFF. As DNA, the CDR3 is TGTGCCAGCAGCTTAACCATACTCACGGTGGCTTTCTTT. The chain recombines TRBV7-3 with TRBJ1-1, with D unclear. CDR1 is SGHTA and CDR2 is FQGTGA in the germline V gene. This CDR3 contains 13 residues. Deletions cut 0 bases from V and 11 bases from J, with 13 bases between.

This rearrangement joins TRBV11-2 to TRBJ1-1; no firm D call. Trimming took 5 bases from V and 6 from J, leaving 13 bases between them. CDR3 length: 13 amino acids. Germline CDR1 is SGHAT and CDR2 is FQNNGV. In DNA form, the CDR3 reads TGTGCCAGCAGCCCCCAGGTCGGTCCTGAAGCTTTCTTT. This gives the protein CASSPQVGPEAFF. Full variable domain (missing parts from reference TRBV11-2 and TRBJ1-1): EAGVAQSPRYKIIEKRQSVAFWCNPISGHATLYWYQQILGQGPKLLIQFQNNGVVDDSQLPKDRFSAERLKGVDSTLKIQPAKLEDSAVYLCASSPQVGPEAFFGQGTRLTVV.

A single count supports this clone. The chain joins TRBV7-2 to TRBJ1-1; a weak D match, TRBD1 (6 bases). The CDR3 is made up of 13 amino acids. V was shortened by 3 bases and J by 10 bases, with 15 bases between the two germline ends. Germline CDR1 reads SGHTA; CDR2 reads FQGNSA. The CDR3 DNA reads TGTGCCAGCAGCTTCTACAGGGAAAGGGGAGCTTTCTTT. Translation gives CASSFYRERGAFF.

V and J are TRBV28 and TRBJ2-2; D is possibly TRBD2 (5 bases). The length of the CDR3 is 15 residues. The V gene's germline CDR1 is MDHEN and CDR2 SYDVKM. V was cut by 2 bases and J by 5 bases, with 12 bases left in between. In DNA form, the CDR3 reads TGTGCCAGCAGTTTAGTCCTAGCTGGAACCGGGGAGCTGTTTTTT. Translating gives CASSLVLAGTGELFF.

The chain carries TRBV10-3 and TRBJ2-2; the match to TRBD2 covers 8 bases. Germline CDR1 is ENHRY and CDR2 is SYGVKD. This CDR3 spans 15 amino acids. V gave up 10 bases and J gave up 6 bases; unmatched junction bases: 13. The CDR3, as DNA: TGTGCCACCAGGGTGGGGCGGGAGGACGCCGGGGAGCTGTTTTTT. It codes for CATRVGREDAGELFF.

The chain combines TRBV6-5 with TRBJ2-1, with 8 bases aligning to TRBD1. The trim removed 6 bases at V and 4 bases at J, leaving 8 bases unmatched. CDR3 size: 15 residues. Looked up from germline, CDR1 is MNHEY and CDR2 is SVGAGI. CDR3 in amino acids: CASRKDREHYNEQFF. Written as DNA, the CDR3 is TGTGCCAGCAGGAAGGACAGGGAACATTACAATGAGCAGTTCTTC.

The J gene is TRBJ1-6, the V gene TRBV10-3; 9 nucleotides align to TRBD1. V dropped 3 bases and J dropped 7; count of bases not matched to a gene: 4. The CDR3 runs to 15 residues. Germline V gene lookup returns CDR1 ENHRY and CDR2 SYGVKD. CDR3 sequence (DNA): TGTGCCATCAGTGATGATGGGACAGGGAATTCACCCCTCCACTTT. It yields the protein CAISDDGTGNSPLHF.

CDR3 amino acids: CASSPWQGASTDTQYF. Written as DNA, the CDR3 is TGTGCCAGCAGCCCTTGGCAGGGTGCTAGCACAGATACGCAGTATTTT. The gene calls are TRBV7-8 and TRBJ2-3, with D possibly matching TRBD1 (5 bases). The germline V gene encodes CDR1 SGHVS and CDR2 FQNEAQ. The CDR3 is 16 amino acids. The ends were cut back, 5 bases at V and 0 bases at J, with 15 bases in the middle.

The CDR3 sequence is CASSTERQVSNQPQHF. In nucleotides, the CDR3 is TGTGCCAGTAGTACCGAAAGACAGGTCAGCAATCAGCCCCAGCATTTT. This chain uses TRBV19 with TRBJ1-5; D perhaps matches TRBD1 (6 bases). Germline values: CDR1 LNHDA, CDR2 SQIVND (reference sequence). V lost 4 bases, J lost 1 base, and 14 bases lay in between. This CDR3 comprises 16 residues. Based on the CDR3 plus reference TRBV19 and TRBJ1-5, the full variable domain is DGGITQSPKYLFRKEGQNVTLSCEQNLNHDAMYWYRQDPGQGLRLIYYSQIVNDFQKGDIAEGYSVSREKKESFPLTVTSAQKNPTAFYLCASSTERQVSNQPQHFGDGTRLSIL.

This chain uses TRBV7-9 with TRBJ1-1, with TRBD1 as a possible D gene (5 bases). Germline V gene lookup returns CDR1 SEHNR and CDR2 FQNEAQ (reference sequence). This CDR3 has 15 residues. Trimming shortened V by 3 bases and J by 0 bases, and 11 bases separated the two germline ends. The CDR3 DNA reads as TGTGCCAGCAGCTTCCCGGGACTGATGAACACTGAAGCTTTCTTT. As protein: CASSFPGLMNTEAFF.

The chain recombines TRBV5-5 with TRBJ2-6, with TRBD1 as a possible D gene (5 bases). The ends were cut back, 4 bases at V and 12 bases at J, with 14 bases in the middle. In germline, CDR1 is SGHKS, CDR2 YYEKEE (reference sequence). The CDR3 spans 13 residues. The CDR3 DNA is TGTGCCAGCAGCCCTCGACAGCCCTTCGTCCTGACTTTC. This gives the protein CASSPRQPFVLTF.

J is TRBJ1-5 and V is TRBV5-8; no clear D gene. The CDR3 has 16 residues. The germline CDR1 and CDR2 sequences are SGHTS and YDEGEE. Trimming removed 7 bases at V and 1 base at J, with 18 bases between. The DNA for the CDR3 is TGTGCCAGCGTGTCCCTGGTTGCGGGAAGCAATCAGCCCCAGCATTTT. It is translated as CASVSLVAGSNQPQHF.

This clone was counted a few times. The J gene is TRBJ1-2, the V gene TRBV5-1; 12 nucleotides line up with TRBD1. Germline-derived CDR1 and CDR2 are SGHRS and YFSETQ. The CDR3 is made up of 17 amino acids. The V gene end was trimmed by 4 bases and the J gene end by 6 bases; junction bases not matched to a gene: 13. The CDR3 DNA sequence: TGCGCCAGCAGCCCACAATCCGGGACAGGGGGCTCGGATGGCTACACCTTC. Translated, it gives CASSPQSGTGGSDGYTF.

This clone was recorded a few times. The gene calls are TRBV2 and TRBJ1-6; D call uncertain. CDR1 and CDR2 (germline): SNHLY, FYNNEI. CDR3 length equals 13 residues. Deletions cut 11 bases from V and 1 base from J, with 9 bases between. The CDR3 DNA reads TGTGCCGGCGGGGAGTCCTATAATTCACCCCTCCACTTT. Translated: CAGGESYNSPLHF.

J is TRBJ2-7 and V is TRBV7-2; 7 bases are shared with TRBD1. This CDR3 contains 16 residues. J gave up 1 base and V 1 base, and 7 bases lay outside the gene matches. The germline V gene encodes CDR1 SGHTA and CDR2 FQGNSA. CDR3 in DNA: TGTGCCAGCAGCTTAGGTGCCCGACAGGGATCCTACGAGCAGTACTTC. Its translation is CASSLGARQGSYEQYF.

The V and J genes are TRBV5-1 and TRBJ2-1; D perhaps matches TRBD1 (6 bases). This CDR3 is 13 amino acids long. The V end lost 7 bases, the J end lost 5 bases, and 13 bases lay between the germline ends. Germline V gene sequence: CDR1 SGHRS, CDR2 YFSETQ. The CDR3 reads CASAGQPNNEQFF. The CDR3 region has the DNA TGCGCCAGCGCCGGACAGCCCAACAATGAGCAGTTCTTC.

J is TRBJ2-5 and V is TRBV6-2 or TRBV6-3; 9 nucleotides match TRBD1. The CDR3 length is 14 residues. Germline V gene data show CDR1 as MNHEY and CDR2 as SVGEGT. J gave up 5 bases and V 5 bases, and 6 bases lay outside the gene matches. CDR3 region: CASSSRDREETQYF. CDR3 DNA: TGTGCCAGCAGTAGCCGGGACAGGGAGGAGACCCAGTACTTC.

V and J are TRBV3-1 (or the pseudogene TRBV3-2) and TRBJ2-5, with D unresolved. V lost 1 base and J lost 5, with 11 bases in between. CDR3 length: 14 residues. Looked up from germline, CDR1 is LGHDT and CDR2 is YNNKEL (reference sequence). CDR3: CASSQVATSETQYF. CDR3 DNA: TGTGCCAGCAGCCAAGTTGCCACTTCCGAGACCCAGTACTTC.

CDR3 DNA: TGTGCCAGCTCACCACAATCTTCTAGCGGGTTCCCAAGTGAGCAGTTCTTC. Translating it yields CASSPQSSSGFPSEQFF. This chain links TRBV18 with TRBJ2-1; 8 bases align to TRBD2. The CDR3 is 17 residues long. J lost 9 bases, V lost 1 base, and 14 bases had no gene match. Germline loops: CDR1 KGHSH, CDR2 LQKENI. Variable domain in full (rest from reference TRBV18 and TRBJ2-1): NAGVMQNPRHLVRRRGQEARLRCSPMKGHSHVYWYRQLPEEGLKFMVYLQKENIIDESGMPKERFSAEFPKEGPSILRIQQVVRGDSAAYFCASSPQSSSGFPSEQFFGPGTRLTVL.

The V gene is TRBV10-2, the J gene TRBJ1-5; 9 bases match TRBD1. Germline CDR1 reads WSHSY; CDR2 reads SAAADI. J gave up 4 bases and V 2 bases, and 3 bases lay outside the gene matches. This CDR3 has 15 residues. CDR3 nucleotide sequence: TGCGCCAGCAGTGAGCCCGGGACAGGGAATCAGCCCCAGCATTTT. Protein sequence: CASSEPGTGNQPQHF.

This chain links TRBV6-1 with TRBJ2-7; 9 bases match TRBD2. V shed 1 base, J shed 3 bases, and the junction held 4 bases outside the gene matches. The CDR3 is made up of 15 amino acids. Germline V gives CDR1 MNHNS, CDR2 SASEGT. The DNA of the CDR3 is TGTGCCAGCAGTGAAGGTCTAGCGGGGAGCTACGAGCAGTACTTC. It yields the protein CASSEGLAGSYEQYF.

The chain combines TRBV12-3 or TRBV12-4 with TRBJ1-3; 8 nucleotides align to TRBD1. V was clipped by 7 bases and J by 2 bases; unmatched bases: 1. This CDR3 is 13 amino acids long. CDR3 bases: TGTGCCAGCAAACAGGGGGCTGGAAACACCATATATTTT. Translation: CASKQGAGNTIYF.